The 26 T cell receptor beta chains reported below all come from one sample, sequenced in a study of T cells in localized non-small cell lung cancer. Generated by immunoSEQ multiplex PCR, the TCRdb table keeps only in-frame clones and is missing some. The sample holds fewer than 12,000 clones; approximately 48% are singletons and the top ten take 4.2%. The material sequenced was lymph node tissue, taken before any cancer treatment. These receptors were obtained from a woman aged 40-70 years with stage II squamous cell lung carcinoma.

V is TRBV19 and J is TRBJ1-4; 7 bases are shared with TRBD1. Germline V gene sequence: CDR1 LNHDA, CDR2 SQIVND (reference sequence). The CDR3 contains 16 residues. Unmatched junction bases numbered 12, after V lost 4 bases and J lost 7 bases. The CDR3 DNA is TGTGCCAGTAGTACACAACAGGGGATGGCGCGTGAAAAACTGTTTTTT. As protein: CASSTQQGMAREKLFF.

The genes are TRBV28 and TRBJ2-3, with D possibly being TRBD2 (6 bases). Germline CDR1 MDHEN, CDR2 SYDVKM. This CDR3 region has 15 residues. V gave up 1 base and J gave up 2 bases, with 10 bases separating them. This CDR3 reads CASSLLADPTDTQYF. The DNA of the CDR3 is TGTGCCAGCAGTTTATTAGCGGACCCCACAGATACGCAGTATTTT.

This clone was seen a handful of times. This chain uses TRBV5-1 with TRBJ1-4; 7 bases align to TRBD1. CDR3 size: 14 residues. Unmatched junction bases numbered 6, after V lost 2 bases and J lost 8 bases. Germline lookup yields CDR1 SGHRS and CDR2 YFSETQ. The CDR3 sequence is CASSFSRGEEKLFF. In DNA, the CDR3 is TGCGCCAGCAGCTTCAGCAGGGGGGAGGAAAAACTGTTTTTT.

A few counts support this clone. This chain uses TRBV29-1 with TRBJ2-7; the match to TRBD1 covers 8 bases. CDR1 is SQVTM and CDR2 is ANQGSEA in the germline V gene. The CDR3 spans 13 residues. Trimming at V came to 4 bases and at J to 7 bases, leaving 9 bases not matched to a gene. CDR3 nucleotide sequence: TGCAGCGTTGGCCAGGGGGCCGCAGGGGAGCAGTACTTC. Protein: CSVGQGAAGEQYF.

V usage is TRBV10-2 and J usage is TRBJ1-1, with TRBD1 identical over 7 bases. This CDR3 is built from 12 residues. Germline-derived CDR1 and CDR2 are WSHSY and SAAADI. The V and J ends lost 6 bases and 6 bases, in that order; junction bases with no gene match: 4. The CDR3 DNA reads as TGCGCCAGCAGAGGGGACAGCCCTGAAGCTTTCTTT. Residues: CASRGDSPEAFF.

V gene TRBV9 combines with J gene TRBJ2-7, with a weak D call TRBD2 (5 bases). There are 13 residues in the CDR3. Trimming left V 8 bases short and J 6 bases short, with 18 bases between. Germline V gives CDR1 SGDLS, CDR2 YYNGEE. The CDR3 loop is CARKTVFGGEQYF. As DNA, the CDR3 is TGTGCCAGGAAAACAGTCTTCGGAGGCGAGCAGTACTTC.

The chain is built from TRBV6-8 and TRBJ1-4, with 9 bases identical to TRBD1. V shed 0 bases and J 8 bases; nucleotides not matched to a gene: 10. CDR1 is MNHGY and CDR2 is SAAAGT in the germline V gene. CDR3 length equals 17 residues. CDR3 DNA: TGTGCCAGCAGTTACTCGAGATCTACAGGGGGCCCAGAAAAACTGTTTTTT. Its translation is CASSYSRSTGGPEKLFF.

The chain is built from TRBV14 and TRBJ2-3; D gene ambiguous. Germline CDR1 SGHDN, CDR2 FVKESK. This CDR3 is 13 amino acids long. V was trimmed by 4 bases and J by 11 bases, leaving 16 bases between them. The chain's CDR3 is CASSPYRADGQYF. The CDR3 nucleotides read TGTGCCAGCAGCCCTTATAGGGCTGATGGGCAGTATTTT.

The rearrangement joins TRBV10-2 to TRBJ1-1; D not resolved. The germline V and J ends were trimmed by 4 bases and 5 bases, with 11 bases remaining between them. The CDR3 totals 13 residues. Germline CDR1 reads WSHSY; CDR2 reads SAAADI. The CDR3 loop is CASSVGPGTEAFF. The CDR3 DNA sequence: TGCGCCAGCAGTGTTGGGCCCGGGACTGAAGCTTTCTTT.

This chain uses TRBV16 with TRBJ2-5; TRBD2 matches at 8 bases. After removal of 4 bases from V and 1 base from J, the junction contained 5 bases not matched to a gene. CDR1 KGHSY and CDR2 FQNENV come from the germline V gene. This CDR3 spans 15 amino acids. The CDR3 protein is CASSPSGGSQETQYF. The CDR3 DNA is TGTGCCAGCAGCCCCAGCGGGGGTTCCCAAGAGACCCAGTACTTC.

The chain recombines TRBV19 with TRBJ2-1; D remains unclear. V was clipped by 5 bases and J by 9 bases, with 17 bases between them. Germline loops: CDR1 LNHDA, CDR2 SQIVND (reference sequence). The CDR3 loop spans 14 amino acids. The CDR3 nucleotides are TGTGCCAGTAGTTGGGCCGATTCTTCGGGTGAGCAGTTCTTC. It specifies CASSWADSSGEQFF.

This chain connects TRBV25-1 to TRBJ1-2; D gene uncertain. Per the germline V gene, CDR1 is MGHDK and CDR2 is SYGVNS. Between the trimmed V and J ends, which lost 4 bases and 0 bases, there was a span of 9 bases. This CDR3 is 14 amino acids long. CDR3 in amino acids: CASSGGAANYGYTF. The CDR3 DNA follows: TGTGCCAGCAGTGGGGGAGCAGCTAACTATGGCTACACCTTC.

This sequence joins TRBV29-1 and TRBJ1-2; 7 nucleotides line up with TRBD1. The CDR3 extends over 13 amino acids. Germline trimming cut 3 bases from V and 2 bases from J; bases unmatched to any gene: 3. The germline CDR1 and CDR2 sequences are SQVTM and ANQGSEA. CDR3 residues: CSVEQGQNYGYTF. For the CDR3, the DNA is TGCAGCGTTGAGCAGGGACAGAACTATGGCTACACCTTC.

V is TRBV28 and J is TRBJ2-1; D gene uncertain. Germline V lookup: CDR1 MDHEN, CDR2 SYDVKM. V lost 7 bases, J lost 4 bases, and 8 bases lay in between. This CDR3 spans 12 amino acids. The CDR3 reads CASTSDYNEQFF. CDR3 sequence (DNA): TGTGCCAGCACTTCTGATTACAATGAGCAGTTCTTC.

This rearrangement joins TRBV19 to TRBJ1-2; unclear D gene. Germline V gives CDR1 LNHDA, CDR2 SQIVND (reference sequence). V was pared by 4 bases and J by 1 base, with 10 bases between. CDR3 length equals 14 residues. In DNA form, the CDR3 reads TGTGCCAGTAGTAAAGGGATGAGTAACTATGGCTACACCTTC. As protein: CASSKGMSNYGYTF.

This rearrangement joins TRBV12-5 to TRBJ1-1; the D is unclear. The CDR3 has 11 amino acids. Trimming shortened V by 2 bases and J by 8 bases, and 6 bases separated the two germline ends. The germline V gene encodes CDR1 LGHNT and CDR2 FRNRAP. The CDR3 region has the DNA TGTGCTAGTGGTTTGTCTCCCGAAGCTTTCTTT. Its protein product is CASGLSPEAFF.

There are a few counts of this clone. V gene TRBV6-8 combines with J gene TRBJ1-2; D unresolved. Deletions cut 3 bases from V and 4 bases from J, with 9 bases between. The germline CDR1 and CDR2 sequences are MNHGY and SAAAGT. CDR3 length equals 13 residues. The CDR3 region has the DNA TGTGCCAGCAGTTATGGGCACGGCTATGGCTACACCTTC. Amino acids: CASSYGHGYGYTF.

About this clone: The junction departs from the called germline gene at one end, perhaps through a read error. CDR3: CVSGGTGGSNYGYTF. The CDR3 DNA reads as TGTGTCAGCGGAGGGACAGGGGGATCCAACTATGGCTACACCTTC. V is TRBV9 and J is TRBJ1-2; TRBD1 matches at 11 bases. This CDR3 has 15 residues. In germline, CDR1 is SGDLS, CDR2 YYNGEE.

CDR3 loop: CASSFQETYNSPLHF. CDR3 nucleotide sequence: TGTGCCAGCAGTTTCCAGGAGACATATAATTCACCCCTCCACTTT. This chain links TRBV28 with TRBJ1-6; D is unclear. This CDR3 spans 15 amino acids. V shed 3 bases and J shed 4 bases, with 10 bases lying between them. Germline values: CDR1 MDHEN, CDR2 SYDVKM.

This clone was detected only a few times. This rearrangement joins TRBV2 to TRBJ1-2; tentatively, D is TRBD1 (6 bases). Germline loops: CDR1 SNHLY, CDR2 FYNNEI. The germline V and J ends were trimmed by 8 bases and 4 bases, with 20 bases remaining between them. This CDR3 comprises 15 residues. CDR3 protein: CASQPNGRGAYGYTF. As DNA, the CDR3 is TGTGCCAGCCAGCCGAATGGCAGGGGAGCCTATGGCTACACCTTC.

The chain uses TRBV28 and TRBJ2-2, with a weak D call TRBD2 (6 bases). Trimming pared 4 bases from V and 2 bases from J, leaving 11 bases between. There are 15 residues in the CDR3. Germline lookup yields CDR1 MDHEN and CDR2 SYDVKM. The CDR3 DNA is TGTGCCAGCAGTTATCCCGGACTAAACACCGGGGAGCTGTTTTTT. Its translation: CASSYPGLNTGELFF. The complete variable domain, with remaining parts taken from reference TRBV28 and TRBJ2-2, reads DVKVTQSSRYLVKRTGEKVFLECVQDMDHENMFWYRQDPGLGLRLIYFSYDVKMKEKGDIPEGYSVSREKKERFSLILESASTNQTSMYLCASSYPGLNTGELFFGEGSRLTVL.

This chain connects TRBV14 to TRBJ2-3; D gene ambiguous. The V end was cut by 4 bases, the J end by 4 bases, with 12 bases between. The CDR3 has 14 amino acids. Germline V gene sequence: CDR1 SGHDN, CDR2 FVKESK. The CDR3 loop is CASSLDFRADTQYF. CDR3 nucleotides: TGTGCCAGCAGCCTCGATTTTAGGGCAGATACGCAGTATTTT.

The chain carries TRBV30 and TRBJ1-5; possibly TRBD1 for D (5 bases). Deletions cut 2 bases from V and 1 base from J, with 9 bases between. Looked up from germline, CDR1 is GTSNPN and CDR2 is SVGIG (reference sequence). There are 14 residues in the CDR3. This CDR3 reads CAWSQGRSNQPQHF. In DNA form, the CDR3 reads TGTGCCTGGAGTCAGGGTAGGAGCAATCAGCCCCAGCATTTT.

The V and J genes are TRBV18 and TRBJ1-1; D perhaps matches TRBD1 (5 bases). The CDR3 extends over 13 amino acids. The V end lost 5 bases, the J end lost 2 bases, and 9 bases lay between the germline ends. Per the germline V gene, CDR1 is KGHSH and CDR2 is LQKENI. CDR3 DNA sequence: TGTGCCAGCTCAAAGACAGTAAACACTGAAGCTTTCTTT. Translation gives CASSKTVNTEAFF.

V and J are TRBV7-3 and TRBJ1-5, with D maybe TRBD1 (5 bases). Germline-derived CDR1 and CDR2 are SGHTA and FQGTGA. V lost 2 bases and J 7 bases, leaving 12 bases between the germline ends. The CDR3 length is 14 residues. In nucleotides, the CDR3 is TGTGCCAGCAGCTTAGGCAGGGTTGGACAGCCCCAGCATTTT. This translates into CASSLGRVGQPQHF.

This clone was recorded a few times. The CDR3 region is CASSLAVTGYQPQHF. As DNA, the CDR3 is TGTGCCAGCAGCTTAGCGGTGACAGGGTACCAGCCCCAGCATTTT. V gene TRBV7-6 combines with J gene TRBJ1-5, with 7 nucleotides matching TRBD1. The CDR3 spans 15 residues. From germline, CDR1 is SGHVS and CDR2 FNYEAQ. After removal of 0 bases from V and 7 bases from J, the junction contained 6 bases not matched to a gene.